Reported below is one TCR beta chain. Library construction involved attaching unique molecular identifiers to individual cDNA molecules, which allowed quantitative, reproducible TCR counting. TCRdb re-analysed the RACE reads in MiXCR, keeping a single row per CDR3 protein. The profile shows roughly 120,000 distinct CDR3 sequences, roughly a tenth of them singletons. V shed 4 bases, J shed 3 bases, and the junction held 7 bases outside the gene matches. Germline V CDR1 and CDR2: DFQATT, SNEGSKA (reference sequence). The CDR3 has 14 residues. This entry is derived from a study of human T cells and chemical hapten exposure. Time point described: patch test 2, 6 weeks after DPC sensitization. Treatment given: therapeutic diphenylcyclopropenone sensitization with weekly scalp DPC.

The sample in question was whole blood, obtained in connection with sensitization to the hapten diphenylcyclopropenone (DPC). The chain links TRBV20-1 to TRBJ1-1; TRBD1 agrees at 8 bases. The source of this sequence is a woman aged 40 to 50 with alopecia areata. Some clones in this sample may be carry-over from other donors' samples. Here the CDR3 DNA reads TGCAGTGCTACGGGGACAGGCTGGGACACTGAAGCTTTCTTT. Residues: CSATGTGWDTEAFF.